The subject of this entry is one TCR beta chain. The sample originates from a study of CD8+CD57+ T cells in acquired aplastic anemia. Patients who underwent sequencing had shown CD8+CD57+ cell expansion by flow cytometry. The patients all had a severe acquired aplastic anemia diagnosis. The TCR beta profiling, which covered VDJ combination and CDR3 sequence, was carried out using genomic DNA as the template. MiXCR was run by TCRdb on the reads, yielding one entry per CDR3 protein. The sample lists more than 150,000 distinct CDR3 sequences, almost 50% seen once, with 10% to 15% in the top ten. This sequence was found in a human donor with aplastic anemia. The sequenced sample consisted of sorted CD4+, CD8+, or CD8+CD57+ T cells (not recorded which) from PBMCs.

The CDR3: CASSPGQEEYYEQYF. The CDR3 nucleotides are TGTGCCAGCAGCCCTGGACAGGAGGAGTACTACGAGCAGTACTTC. V and J are TRBV7-2 and TRBJ2-7, with 7 nucleotides matching TRBD1. Losses at the gene ends were 5 bases for V and 3 bases for J; bases not matched to a gene: 10. In germline, CDR1 is SGHTA, CDR2 FQGNSA. The CDR3 extends over 15 amino acids.